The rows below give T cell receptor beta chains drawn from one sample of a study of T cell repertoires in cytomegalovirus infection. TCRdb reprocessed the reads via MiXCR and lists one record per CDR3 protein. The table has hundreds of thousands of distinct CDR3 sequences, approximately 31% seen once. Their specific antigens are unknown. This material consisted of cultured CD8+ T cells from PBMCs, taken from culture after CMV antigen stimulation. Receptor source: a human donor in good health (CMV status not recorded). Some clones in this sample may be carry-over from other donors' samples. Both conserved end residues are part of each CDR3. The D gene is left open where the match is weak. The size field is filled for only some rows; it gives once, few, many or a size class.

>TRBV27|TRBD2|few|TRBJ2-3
TGTGCCAGCAGAGCGGGGGGCCTCACAGATACGCAGTATTTT
CASRAGGLTDTQYF
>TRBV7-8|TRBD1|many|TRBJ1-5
TGTGCCAGCAGCCGCCGGGTAGGGGGCGACCAGCCCCAGCATTTT
CASSRRVGGDQPQHF
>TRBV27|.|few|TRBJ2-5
TGTGCCAGCAGTTTTGCGGCGGGGCCGGTTCAAGAGACCCAGTACTTC
CASSFAAGPVQETQYF
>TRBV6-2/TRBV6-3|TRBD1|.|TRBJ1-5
TGTGCCAGCAGTGCCTTGACAGGGAGACAGCCCCAGCATTTT
CASSALTGRQPQHF
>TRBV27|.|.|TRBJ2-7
TGTGCCAGCAGCCCCCAGGGGGGACCGGGCCTCCCTCACCCCAATGAGCAGTACTTC
CASSPQGGPGLPHPNEQYF
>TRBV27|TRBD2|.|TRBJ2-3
TGTGCCAGCAGTTCCGCATCGTTACTACTAGCGGGGGGTTCCACAGATACGCAGTATTTT
CASSSASLLLAGGSTDTQYF
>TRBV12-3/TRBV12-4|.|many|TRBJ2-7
TGTGCCAGCAGTTACCTCTCCTACGAGCAGTACTTC
CASSYLSYEQYF
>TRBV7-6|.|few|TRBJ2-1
TGTGCCAGCAGCCGAGAAACAGGGGGGACTAGACCCTACAATGAGCAGTTCTTC
CASSRETGGTRPYNEQFF
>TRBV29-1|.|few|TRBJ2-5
TGCAGCGTTGAAGAAACGGCAGCTCAAGAGACCCAGTACTTC
CSVEETAAQETQYF
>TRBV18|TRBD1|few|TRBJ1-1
TGTGCCAGCTCAGTGACAGGGTTGGACACTGAAGCTTTCTTT
CASSVTGLDTEAFF